The 14 T cell receptor beta chains given below trace back to one sample, sequenced in a study of T cell changes during pregnancy in multiple sclerosis (dated by TCRdb to between 2017 and 2020). The receptor library was made with the immunoSEQ multiplex PCR assay. Entries here come from immuneACCESS through TCRdb and include only in-frame sequences with V and J called. Some clones fail to appear in such tables; in the studies checked, an unresolved V gene covers under half of the shortfall, and the cause of the remainder is unknown. Recorded for this sample are about 14,000 clones; approximately 87% of them occurred a single time. The leading ten clones occupy roughly an eighth of the sample. This specimen consisted of CD8+ T cells from peripheral blood mononuclear cells, obtained after pregnancy. All receptors come from a female donor in good health, enrolled as a control in a pregnancy study.

This clone rates as medium-sized. V is TRBV6-4 and J is TRBJ2-3; a weak D match, TRBD1 (6 bases). The V end was cut by 3 bases, the J end by 2 bases, with 6 bases between. Per germline, CDR1 MRHNA and CDR2 SNTAGT. The CDR3 length is 13 residues. The CDR3 bases are TGTGCCAGCAGTGAGGGGGCCACAGATACGCAGTATTTT. Translation gives CASSEGATDTQYF.

The J gene is TRBJ1-4, the V gene TRBV4-2; 9 nucleotides line up with TRBD1. Germline V lookup: CDR1 LGHNA, CDR2 YNFKEQ. This CDR3 region has 19 residues. Trimming at V came to 3 bases and at J to 2 bases, leaving 13 bases not matched to a gene. The CDR3: CASSHLPGQGLTTNEKLFF. CDR3 DNA sequence: TGTGCCAGCAGCCATTTGCCGGGACAGGGTTTAACGACTAATGAAAAACTGTTTTTT.

The chain combines TRBV19 with TRBJ1-3; D is uncertain. The CDR3 extends over 13 amino acids. From germline, CDR1 is LNHDA and CDR2 SQIVND (reference sequence). Trimming left V 11 bases short and J 0 bases short, with 11 bases between. CDR3 sequence (DNA): TGTGCCGCCGAGGCAGCCTCTGGAAACACCATATATTTT. Its translation: CAAEAASGNTIYF.

This clone came up once. The rearrangement links TRBV7-9 to TRBJ2-3, with D possibly matching TRBD2 (6 bases). The V gene lost 6 bases and the J gene lost 2 bases, with 15 bases spanning the gap. Germline CDR1 reads SEHNR; CDR2 reads FQNEAQ (reference sequence). This CDR3 contains 15 residues. CDR3 loop: CASRAGTAITDTQYF. CDR3 nucleotides: TGTGCCAGCAGGGCCGGGACTGCTATCACAGATACGCAGTATTTT.

This clone was observed a handful of times. The chain combines TRBV19 with TRBJ1-6; D might be TRBD1 (5 bases). The CDR3 is 16 residues long. Germline CDR1 and CDR2: LNHDA and SQIVND (reference sequence). The V end was cut by 5 bases, the J end by 10 bases, with 21 bases between. For the CDR3, the DNA is TGTGCCAGTAGTGATCCTACAGGAGCAGTAGAATCACCCCTCCACTTT. Translation: CASSDPTGAVESPLHF.

The chain is built from TRBV2 and TRBJ1-2; a possible D gene is TRBD1 (5 bases). CDR1 and CDR2 (germline): SNHLY, FYNNEI. The CDR3 length is 13 residues. V was shortened by 1 base and J by 8 bases, with 11 bases between the two germline ends. CDR3 sequence reads: CASSEGAGKGYTF. The DNA for the CDR3 is TGTGCCAGCAGTGAAGGGGCAGGGAAAGGCTACACCTTC.

This clone has a single count. This rearrangement joins TRBV27 to TRBJ2-1; 10 nucleotides match TRBD1. The trim removed 2 bases at V and 2 bases at J, leaving 6 bases unmatched. CDR1 MNHEY and CDR2 SMNVEV come from the germline V gene (reference sequence). The CDR3 sequence is 17 residues long. CDR3 coding DNA: TGTGCCAGCAGTTTAACGGGACAGGGGAGAACCTACAATGAGCAGTTCTTC. This gives the protein CASSLTGQGRTYNEQFF.

The V and J genes are TRBV7-6 and TRBJ2-3; TRBD2 matches at 8 bases. This CDR3 contains 15 residues. Unmatched junction bases numbered 7, after V lost 8 bases and J lost 0 bases. Germline V CDR1 and CDR2: SGHVS, FNYEAQ. CDR3 in amino acids: CASGTGGGSTDTQYF. CDR3 nucleotides: TGTGCCAGCGGTACTGGCGGGGGGAGCACAGATACGCAGTATTTT.

This clone was observed once. This chain links TRBV27 with TRBJ2-7, with 7 bases that match TRBD2. Germline loops: CDR1 MNHEY, CDR2 SMNVEV (reference sequence). The J segment lost 2 bases and the V segment lost 3 bases, leaving 4 bases of the junction unmatched. The CDR3 spans 14 residues. CDR3 residues: CASSFFGLAYEQYF. The CDR3 nucleotides are TGTGCCAGCAGTTTTTTCGGACTAGCCTACGAGCAGTACTTC.

The V gene is TRBV7-2, the J gene TRBJ1-6; D gene ambiguous. There are 16 residues in the CDR3. The germline V and J ends were trimmed by 5 bases and 0 bases, with 11 bases remaining between them. Germline V gene data show CDR1 as SGHTA and CDR2 as FQGNSA. The CDR3 nucleotides are TGTGCCAGCAGCAACCAAGGGAGCTCCTATAATTCACCCCTCCACTTT. Its protein is CASSNQGSSYNSPLHF.

This clone was counted a single time. V is TRBV28 and J is TRBJ1-1, with 7 positions matching TRBD1. The CDR3 totals 14 residues. Trimming cost V 5 bases and J 3 bases; bases outside gene matches: 6. Germline values: CDR1 MDHEN, CDR2 SYDVKM. CDR3 sequence reads: CASSLNRGYTEAFF. CDR3 DNA sequence: TGTGCCAGCAGTCTAAACAGGGGCTACACTGAAGCTTTCTTT.

V and J are TRBV19 and TRBJ1-5, with no clear D. Trimming removed 5 bases at V and 16 bases at J, with 24 bases between. Germline CDR1 LNHDA, CDR2 SQIVND (reference sequence). The CDR3 covers 14 residues. In nucleotides, the CDR3 is TGTGCCAGTAGTCCGACTGTATCCGGGATCTCTTTTCATTTT. Translation: CASSPTVSGISFHF.

The chain couples TRBV19 to TRBJ2-7; perhaps TRBD2 as D (5 bases). This CDR3 has 12 residues. Trimming took off 6 bases at V and 4 bases at J, with 10 bases between the two ends. Germline values: CDR1 LNHDA, CDR2 SQIVND (reference sequence). CDR3 region: CASSPSGYEQYF. The CDR3 coding sequence is TGTGCCAGTAGCCCCTCGGGGTACGAGCAGTACTTC.

The chain joins TRBV9 to TRBJ2-1, with TRBD1 matching over 11 bases. The V gene end was trimmed by 3 bases and the J gene end by 6 bases; junction bases not matched to a gene: 5. In germline, CDR1 is SGDLS, CDR2 YYNGEE. The CDR3 has 15 amino acids. CDR3 in amino acids: CASSEAGTGGNEQFF. CDR3 bases: TGTGCCAGCAGCGAGGCCGGGACAGGGGGCAATGAGCAGTTCTTC.